This T cell receptor (beta chain) was retrieved from a study of T cell changes during pregnancy in multiple sclerosis. The V gene's germline CDR1 is MGHRA and CDR2 YSYEKL. The CDR3 spans 19 residues. V was trimmed by 4 bases and J by 3 bases, leaving 25 bases between them. Method: immunoSEQ multiplex PCR; TCRdb's copy keeps in-frame clones and lacks some. The sample lists 50,000 to 75,000 clones, 90% to 95% occurring once. The receptor's source is a female donor in good health, enrolled as a control in a pregnancy study. This sample comprised peripheral blood, obtained after pregnancy. The rearrangement joins TRBV4-1 to TRBJ1-3; maybe TRBD1 (6 bases). The CDR3 sequence: CASSPRSRQGGADGNTIYF. In nucleotides, the CDR3 is TGCGCCAGCAGCCCTAGATCGCGCCAAGGGGGGGCTGATGGAAACACCATATATTTT.